The entry below gives a single TCR beta chain sequence along with its context. These data belong to a study of blood T cell repertoires in COVID-19. In germline, CDR1 is SGHRS, CDR2 YFSETQ. The CDR3 extends over 15 amino acids. V lost 4 bases to trimming and J lost 4 bases; unmatched junction nucleotides: 7. Original methodology: Estimation of nucleated cell counts was performed using reference gene primer amplification. This table comes from immunoSEQ multiplex PCR, and its TCRdb copy is limited to in-frame clones, with some not included. V, J and clone size were drawn from that table, and D and trimming were deduced from the DNA. The sample includes tens of thousands of clones, approximately 76% of them seen just once.

The sequence was obtained from a man between 65 and 85 years old with active or convalescent COVID-19. This chain connects TRBV5-1 to TRBJ1-4, with 7 bases identical to TRBD1. What was sequenced was peripheral blood. In nucleotides, the CDR3 is TGCGCCAGCAGCCCAGAGACAGGGCTTAATGAAAAACTGTTTTTT. As protein: CASSPETGLNEKLFF.